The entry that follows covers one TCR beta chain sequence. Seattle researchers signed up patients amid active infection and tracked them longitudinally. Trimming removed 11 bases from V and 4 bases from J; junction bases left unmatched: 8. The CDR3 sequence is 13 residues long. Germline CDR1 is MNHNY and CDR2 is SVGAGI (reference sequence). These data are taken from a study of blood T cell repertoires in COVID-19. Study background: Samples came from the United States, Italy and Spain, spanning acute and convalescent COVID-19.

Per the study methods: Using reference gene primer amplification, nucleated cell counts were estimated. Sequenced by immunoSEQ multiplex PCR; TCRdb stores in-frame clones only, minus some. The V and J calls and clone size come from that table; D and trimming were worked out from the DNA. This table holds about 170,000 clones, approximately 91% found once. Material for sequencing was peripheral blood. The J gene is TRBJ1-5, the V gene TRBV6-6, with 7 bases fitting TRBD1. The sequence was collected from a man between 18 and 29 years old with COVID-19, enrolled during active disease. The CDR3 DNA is TGTGCCGCGGCCCCAGGGGGAAATCAGCCCCAGCATTTT. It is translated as CAAAPGGNQPQHF.